What follows are 7 T cell receptor beta chains derived from one specimen sequenced in a study of blood T cells in healthy people across ages. The authors ran a second PCR of about 7 to 11 cycles using a sample-barcoded 5' primer and a J-beta primer mix. From the 5' RACE reads, TCRdb called clonotypes with MiXCR, one entry per CDR3 protein. Of 700,000 or so distinct CDR3 sequences listed, around 41% were seen once; the top ten hold about 30%. Sequencing was carried out using blood. Source of these receptors: a man older than 75 in good health.

The genes are TRBV6-5 and TRBJ1-1; no reliable D call. Per the germline V gene, CDR1 is MNHEY and CDR2 is SVGAGI. The V end was cut by 5 bases, the J end by 1 base, with 14 bases between. The CDR3 runs 15 residues. The CDR3 is CASSKKARENTEAFF. The CDR3 bases are TGTGCCAGCAGTAAAAAGGCGCGCGAGAACACTGAAGCTTTCTTT.

The chain joins TRBV11-3 to TRBJ2-1; D may be TRBD2 (6 bases). V lost 1 base and J lost 9, with 13 bases in between. The germline V gene encodes CDR1 SGHNT and CDR2 YENEEA. The CDR3 consists of 14 residues. CDR3 sequence (DNA): TGTGCCAGCAGCTTAGGGGCAGTCGGGGGTGAGCAGTTCTTC. Protein sequence: CASSLGAVGGEQFF.

The rearrangement uses TRBV6-6 and TRBJ2-3; D uncertain. Germline V gives CDR1 MNHNY, CDR2 SVGAGI (reference sequence). Between the trimmed V and J ends, which lost 5 bases and 4 bases, there was a span of 10 bases. The CDR3 covers 13 residues. The CDR3 loop is CASSPPKADTQYF. As DNA, the CDR3 is TGTGCCAGCAGTCCCCCTAAGGCAGATACGCAGTATTTT.

The rearrangement uses TRBV20-1 and TRBJ2-7; no firm D call. Gene TRBJ2-5 matches the end of the DNA better, so the J call may be wrong. Germline V lookup: CDR1 DFQATT, CDR2 SNEGSKA (reference sequence). The CDR3 is 11 amino acids. CDR3 sequence: CRATTEETQYF. CDR3 coding DNA: TGCAGAGCAACGACGGAAGAGACCCAGTACTTC.

This clonotype has ten or more counts. V is TRBV27 and J is TRBJ2-7, with D possibly matching TRBD2 (5 bases). The CDR3 is 13 amino acids. The V gene's germline CDR1 is MNHEY and CDR2 SMNVEV (reference sequence). V was pared by 10 bases and J by 2 bases, with 15 bases between. Written as DNA, the CDR3 is TGTGCCAAAAGGAGGCACAGAACCTACGAGCAGTACTTC. Its translation is CAKRRHRTYEQYF.

This clonotype occurred many times. The rearrangement links TRBV12-3 or TRBV12-4 to TRBJ1-2; 7 nucleotides align to TRBD1. The CDR3 is 13 amino acids. V was clipped by 8 bases and J by 4 bases; unmatched bases: 7. CDR3 in DNA: TGTGCCAGCGACACCAGGGGGGCCTATGGCTACACCTTC. Amino acid sequence: CASDTRGAYGYTF.

This clonotype was recorded at least ten times. The chain is built from TRBV20-1 and TRBJ2-6; TRBD1 is a possible D gene (8 bases). Trimming removed 6 bases from V and 0 bases from J, with 18 bases in between. The CDR3 has 17 amino acids. The germline gives CDR1 DFQATT, CDR2 SNEGSKA (reference sequence). The CDR3 nucleotides are TGCAGTGCAGCGGGACAGGCATATAGCTCTGGGGCCAACGTCCTGACTTTC. This translates into CSAAGQAYSSGANVLTF.